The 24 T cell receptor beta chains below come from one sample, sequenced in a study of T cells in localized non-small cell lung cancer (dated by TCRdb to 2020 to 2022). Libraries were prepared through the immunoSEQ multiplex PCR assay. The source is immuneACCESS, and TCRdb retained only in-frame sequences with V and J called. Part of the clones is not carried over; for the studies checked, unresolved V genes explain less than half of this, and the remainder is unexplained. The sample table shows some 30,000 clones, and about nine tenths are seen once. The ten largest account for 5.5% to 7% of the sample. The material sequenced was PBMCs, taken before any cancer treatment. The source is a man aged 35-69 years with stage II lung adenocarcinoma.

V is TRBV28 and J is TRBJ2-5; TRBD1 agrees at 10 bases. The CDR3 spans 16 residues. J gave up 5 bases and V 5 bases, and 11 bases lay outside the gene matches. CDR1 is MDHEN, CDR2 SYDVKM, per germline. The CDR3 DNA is TGTGCCAGCAGTCCACCGGGACAGGGGAAAGTGGAGACCCAGTACTTC. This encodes CASSPPGQGKVETQYF.

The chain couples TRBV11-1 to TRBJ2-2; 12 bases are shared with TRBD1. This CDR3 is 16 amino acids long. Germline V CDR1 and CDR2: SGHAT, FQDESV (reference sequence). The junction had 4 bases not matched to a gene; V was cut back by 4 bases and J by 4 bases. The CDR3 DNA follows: TGTGCCAGCAGCTCGGGACAGGGGGCGGCCACCGGGGAGCTGTTTTTT. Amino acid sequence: CASSSGQGAATGELFF.

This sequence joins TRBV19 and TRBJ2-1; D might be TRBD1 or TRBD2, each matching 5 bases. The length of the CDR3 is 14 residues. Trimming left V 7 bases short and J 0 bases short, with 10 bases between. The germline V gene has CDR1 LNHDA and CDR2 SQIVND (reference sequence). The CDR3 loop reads CASTRDPSYNEQFF. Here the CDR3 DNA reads TGTGCCAGTACCCGGGACCCCTCCTACAATGAGCAGTTCTTC.

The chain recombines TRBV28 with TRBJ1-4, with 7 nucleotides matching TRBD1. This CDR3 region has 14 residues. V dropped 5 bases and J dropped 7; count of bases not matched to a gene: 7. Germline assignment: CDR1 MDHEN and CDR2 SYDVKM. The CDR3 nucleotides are TGTGCCAGCAGTATCCAGGGGGGTGGTGAAAAACTGTTTTTT. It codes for CASSIQGGGEKLFF.

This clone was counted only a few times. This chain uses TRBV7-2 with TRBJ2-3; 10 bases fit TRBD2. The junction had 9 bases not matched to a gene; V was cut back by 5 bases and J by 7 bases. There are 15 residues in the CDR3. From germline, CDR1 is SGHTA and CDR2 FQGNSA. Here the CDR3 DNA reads TGTGCCAGCAGCCTTAGCGGGAGGATCGGAAATACGCAGTATTTT. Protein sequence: CASSLSGRIGNTQYF.

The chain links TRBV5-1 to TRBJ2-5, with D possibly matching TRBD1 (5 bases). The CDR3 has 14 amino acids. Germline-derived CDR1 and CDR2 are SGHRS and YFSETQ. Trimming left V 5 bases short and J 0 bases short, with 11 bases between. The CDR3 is CASRDKLYQETQYF. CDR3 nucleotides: TGCGCCAGCAGGGACAAACTGTACCAAGAGACCCAGTACTTC.

CDR3 sequence: CASSLTGRNTEAFF. The CDR3 DNA sequence: TGTGCCAGCAGCTTAACGGGACGCAACACTGAAGCTTTCTTT. V and J are TRBV7-3 and TRBJ1-1; possibly TRBD1 for D (5 bases). The CDR3 runs 14 residues. The V gene's germline CDR1 is SGHTA and CDR2 FQGTGA. The V and J ends lost 0 bases and 2 bases respectively, with 7 bases between them.

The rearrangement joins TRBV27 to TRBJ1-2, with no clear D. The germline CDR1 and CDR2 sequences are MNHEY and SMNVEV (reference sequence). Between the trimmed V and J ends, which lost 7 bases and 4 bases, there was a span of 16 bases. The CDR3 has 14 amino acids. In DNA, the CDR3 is TGTGCCAGCACCGCGTCGGGCAACCTCTATGGCTACACCTTC. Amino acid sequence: CASTASGNLYGYTF.

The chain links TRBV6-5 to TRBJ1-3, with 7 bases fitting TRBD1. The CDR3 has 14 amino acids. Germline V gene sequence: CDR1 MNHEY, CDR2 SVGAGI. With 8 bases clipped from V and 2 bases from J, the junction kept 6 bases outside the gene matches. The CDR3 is CASAKTGTGNTIYF. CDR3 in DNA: TGTGCCAGCGCCAAGACAGGGACTGGAAACACCATATATTTT.

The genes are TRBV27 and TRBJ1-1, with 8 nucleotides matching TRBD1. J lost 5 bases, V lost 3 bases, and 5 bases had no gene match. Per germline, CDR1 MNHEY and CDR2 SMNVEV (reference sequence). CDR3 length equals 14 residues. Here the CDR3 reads CASSFAGGVTEAFF. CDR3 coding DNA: TGTGCCAGCAGTTTCGCAGGGGGCGTAACTGAAGCTTTCTTT.

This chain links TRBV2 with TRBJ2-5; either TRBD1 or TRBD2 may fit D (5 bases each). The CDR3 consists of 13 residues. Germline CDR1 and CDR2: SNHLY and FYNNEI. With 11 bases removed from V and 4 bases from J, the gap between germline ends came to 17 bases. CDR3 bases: TGTGCCGGCTCACGAGGGGAACCAGAGACCCAGTACTTC. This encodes CAGSRGEPETQYF. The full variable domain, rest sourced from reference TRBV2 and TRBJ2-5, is EPEVTQTPSHQVTQMGQEVILRCVPISNHLYFYWYRQILGQKVEFLVSFYNNEISEKSEIFDDQFSVERPDGSNFTLKIRSTKLEDSAMYFCAGSRGEPETQYFGPGTRLLVL.

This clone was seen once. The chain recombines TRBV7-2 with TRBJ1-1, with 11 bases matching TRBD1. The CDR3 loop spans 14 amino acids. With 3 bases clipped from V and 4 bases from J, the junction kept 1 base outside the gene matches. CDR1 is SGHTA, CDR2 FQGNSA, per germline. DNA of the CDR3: TGTGCCAGCAGCTTCGGGACAGGGGGCACTGAAGCTTTCTTT. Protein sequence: CASSFGTGGTEAFF.

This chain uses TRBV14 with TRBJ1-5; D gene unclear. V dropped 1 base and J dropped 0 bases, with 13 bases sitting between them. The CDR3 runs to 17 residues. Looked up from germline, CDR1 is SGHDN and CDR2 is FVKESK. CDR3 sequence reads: CASSQAWTRDSNQPQHF. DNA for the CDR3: TGTGCCAGCAGCCAAGCATGGACCCGGGATAGCAATCAGCCCCAGCATTTT.

Here the CDR3 reads CASSLVVSTDTQYF. CDR3 nucleotides: TGCGCCAGCAGCTTGGTGGTAAGCACAGATACGCAGTATTTT. The rearrangement joins TRBV5-1 to TRBJ2-3; unclear D gene. The CDR3 totals 14 residues. The germline gives CDR1 SGHRS, CDR2 YFSETQ. V shed 0 bases and J shed 0 bases, with 5 bases lying between them.

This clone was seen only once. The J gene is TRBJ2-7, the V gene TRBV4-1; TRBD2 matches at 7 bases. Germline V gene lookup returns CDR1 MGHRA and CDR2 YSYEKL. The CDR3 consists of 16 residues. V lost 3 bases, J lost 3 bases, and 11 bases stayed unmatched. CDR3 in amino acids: CASSQEKSGLLYEQYF. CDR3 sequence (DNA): TGCGCCAGCAGCCAGGAGAAGTCGGGACTACTCTACGAGCAGTACTTC.

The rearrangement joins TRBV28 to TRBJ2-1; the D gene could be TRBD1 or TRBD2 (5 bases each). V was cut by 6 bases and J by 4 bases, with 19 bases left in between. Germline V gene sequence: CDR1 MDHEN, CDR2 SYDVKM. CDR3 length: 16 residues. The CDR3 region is CASSPGTAQVYNEQFF. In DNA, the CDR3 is TGTGCCAGCAGCCCGGGGACGGCCCAGGTGTACAATGAGCAGTTCTTC.

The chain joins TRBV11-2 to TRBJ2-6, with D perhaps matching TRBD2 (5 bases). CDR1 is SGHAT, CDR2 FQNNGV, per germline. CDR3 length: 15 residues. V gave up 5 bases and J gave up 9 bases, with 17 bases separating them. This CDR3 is CASSTRALGFNVLTF. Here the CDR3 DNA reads TGTGCCAGCAGCACGCGAGCACTAGGATTCAACGTCCTGACTTTC. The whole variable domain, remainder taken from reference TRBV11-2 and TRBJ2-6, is EAGVAQSPRYKIIEKRQSVAFWCNPISGHATLYWYQQILGQGPKLLIQFQNNGVVDDSQLPKDRFSAERLKGVDSTLKIQPAKLEDSAVYLCASSTRALGFNVLTFGAGSRLTVL.

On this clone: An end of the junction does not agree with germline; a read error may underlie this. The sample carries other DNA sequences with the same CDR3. The CDR3 DNA reads TGTGCCAGTAGCTCCAGGGGTGTAGCGGGAGAGCGTAATGAGCAGTTCTTC. Translation gives CASSSRGVAGERNEQFF. V gene TRBV7-3 combines with J gene TRBJ2-1; 9 bases are shared with TRBD2. Germline CDR1 SGHTA, CDR2 FQGTGA. This CDR3 contains 17 residues. The variable domain in full, with the rest retrieved from reference TRBV7-3 and TRBJ2-1, is GAGVSQTPSNKVTEKGKYVELRCDPISGHTALYWYRQSLGQGPEFLIYFQGTGAADDSGLPNDRFFAVRPEGSVSTLKIQRTERGDSAVYLCASSSRGVAGERNEQFFGPGTRLTVL.

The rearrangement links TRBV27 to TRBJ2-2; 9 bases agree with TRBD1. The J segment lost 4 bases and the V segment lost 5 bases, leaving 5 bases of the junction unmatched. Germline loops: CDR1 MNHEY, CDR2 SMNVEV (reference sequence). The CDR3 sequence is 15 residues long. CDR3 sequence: CASSRQGGRTGELFF. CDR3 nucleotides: TGTGCCAGCAGTCGACAGGGGGGACGCACCGGGGAGCTGTTTTTT.

CDR3 in amino acids: CASSQESSPSYEQYF. The CDR3 coding sequence is TGTGCCAGCAGCCAAGAGTCCAGTCCTTCCTACGAGCAGTACTTC. This rearrangement joins TRBV4-2 to TRBJ2-7; D uncertain. CDR1 is LGHNA, CDR2 YNFKEQ, per germline. The CDR3 runs 15 residues. V lost 0 bases and J lost 1, with 10 bases in between.

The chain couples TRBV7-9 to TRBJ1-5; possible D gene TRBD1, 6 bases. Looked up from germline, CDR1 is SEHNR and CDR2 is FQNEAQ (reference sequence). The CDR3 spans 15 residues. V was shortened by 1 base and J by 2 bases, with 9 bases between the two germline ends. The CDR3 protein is CASSLEGGGNQPQHF. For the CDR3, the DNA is TGTGCCAGCAGCTTAGAGGGGGGGGGCAATCAGCCCCAGCATTTT. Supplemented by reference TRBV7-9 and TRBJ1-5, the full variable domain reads DTGVSQNPRHKITKRGQNVTFRCDPISEHNRLYWYRQTLGQGPEFLTYFQNEAQLEKSRLLSDRFSAERPKGSFSTLEIQRTEQGDSAMYLCASSLEGGGNQPQHFGDGTRLSIL.

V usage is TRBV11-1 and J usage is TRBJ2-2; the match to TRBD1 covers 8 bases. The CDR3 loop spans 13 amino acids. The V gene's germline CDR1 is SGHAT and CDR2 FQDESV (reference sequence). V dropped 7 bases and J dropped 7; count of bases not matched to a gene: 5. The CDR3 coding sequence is TGTGCCAGCAACGGACAGGGAGGCGGGGAGCTGTTTTTT. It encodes CASNGQGGGELFF.

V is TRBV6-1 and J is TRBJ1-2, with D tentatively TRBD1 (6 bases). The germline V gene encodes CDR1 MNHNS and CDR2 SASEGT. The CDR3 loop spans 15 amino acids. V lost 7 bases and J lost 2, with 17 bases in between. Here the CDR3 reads CASTQTGSRNYGYTF. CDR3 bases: TGTGCCAGCACCCAGACAGGCTCGAGGAACTATGGCTACACCTTC.

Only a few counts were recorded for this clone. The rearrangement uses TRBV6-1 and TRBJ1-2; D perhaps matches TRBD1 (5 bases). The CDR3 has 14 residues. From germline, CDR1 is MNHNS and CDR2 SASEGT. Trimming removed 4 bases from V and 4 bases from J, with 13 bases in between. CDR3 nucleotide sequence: TGTGCCAGCAGTGCCCGGGGTCAGGGCTATGGCTACACCTTC. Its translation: CASSARGQGYGYTF.